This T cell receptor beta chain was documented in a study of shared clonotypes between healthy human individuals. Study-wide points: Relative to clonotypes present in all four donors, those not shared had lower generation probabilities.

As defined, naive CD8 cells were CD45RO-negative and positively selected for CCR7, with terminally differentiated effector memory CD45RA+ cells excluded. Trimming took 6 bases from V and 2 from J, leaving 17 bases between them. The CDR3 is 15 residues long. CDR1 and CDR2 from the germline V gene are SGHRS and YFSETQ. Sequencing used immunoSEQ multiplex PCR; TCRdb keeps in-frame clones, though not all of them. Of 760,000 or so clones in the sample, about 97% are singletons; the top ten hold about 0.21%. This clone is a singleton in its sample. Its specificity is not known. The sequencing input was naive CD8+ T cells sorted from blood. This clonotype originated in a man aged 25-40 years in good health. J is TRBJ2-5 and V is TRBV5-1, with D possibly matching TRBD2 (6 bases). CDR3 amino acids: CASTSGRGWQETQYF. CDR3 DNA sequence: TGCGCCAGCACTTCGGGTCGGGGGTGGCAAGAGACCCAGTACTTC.